This TCR beta chain was sequenced in a study of regulatory T cells in long-lasting Graves disease. About the study: Antithyroid drugs had been given to newly diagnosed Graves' patients for under 3 months.

For TCR beta, libraries came from iRepertoire HTBI primers and Arm-PCR of CDR3 regions. TCRdb re-analysed the multiplex PCR reads in MiXCR, keeping a single row per CDR3 protein. The data show approximately 310,000 distinct CDR3 sequences, 18% seen once. Worth noting for this clonotype: Its antigen remains unidentified. This may be a read error, as it is one base from a much larger clone. The CDR3 carries no conserved terminal phenylalanine or tryptophan, so it likely arises from a read error.

Points from the study as a whole: Thyroid tissue was not studied; only peripheral blood was. Clonotypes that were public and shared totalled 2,500 to 3,500 in persistent patients versus about a thousand in new patients.

The CDR3 spans 14 residues. The V end lost 3 bases, the J end lost 2 bases, and 10 bases lay between the germline ends. Germline assignment: CDR1 LNHDA and CDR2 SQIVND (reference sequence). Time point indicated: newly diagnosed GD, antithyroid drugs for less than 3 months. With RNA extracted from PBMCs as input, the TCR library was made. The chain joins TRBV19 to TRBJ1-2; D unresolved. The TCR originated in a female donor with Graves disease. The source was peripheral blood mononuclear cells (PBMCs), collected at new diagnosis, from a patient treated with antithyroid drugs. In nucleotides, the CDR3 is TGTGCCAGTAGTATCGGGGTTGTGAACTATGGCTACACCTCC. Translated: CASSIGVVNYGYTS.